The 14 T cell receptor beta chains given below trace back to one sample, sequenced in a study of shared clonotypes between healthy human individuals. Profiled with immunoSEQ multiplex PCR; TCRdb holds only in-frame clones, not every one. This sample has about 560,000 clones, with about 80% found just once. The sequencing input was PBMCs. These receptors all stem from a woman aged 40-49 years in good health. Some clones in this sample may be carry-over from other donors' samples.

The J gene is TRBJ2-5, the V gene TRBV5-6; no definite D call. This CDR3 is built from 13 residues. V was clipped by 0 bases and J by 5 bases, with 8 bases between them. CDR1 SGHDT and CDR2 YYEEEE come from the germline V gene. CDR3 nucleotides: TGTGCCAGCAGCTTGGCCGTGGGGGAGACCCAGTACTTC. This sequence encodes CASSLAVGETQYF.

J is TRBJ2-1 and V is TRBV5-6, with 10 bases fitting TRBD2. This CDR3 spans 14 amino acids. Germline V CDR1 and CDR2: SGHDT, YYEEEE. The ends lost 7 bases at V and 8 bases at J; junction bases unmatched: 9. CDR3 sequence reads: CASRLLAGVDEQFF. For the CDR3, the DNA is TGTGCCAGCCGGCTGCTAGCGGGAGTGGATGAGCAGTTCTTC.

This chain connects TRBV6-1 to TRBJ1-1, with 8 bases that match TRBD1. V lost 6 bases to trimming and J lost 5 bases; unmatched junction nucleotides: 5. Germline V gene sequence: CDR1 MNHNS, CDR2 SASEGT. This CDR3 has 13 amino acids. Here the CDR3 reads CASRQDRATEAFF. The DNA of the CDR3 is TGTGCCAGCAGACAGGACAGGGCGACTGAAGCTTTCTTT.

This clone was seen only once. The chain employs TRBV7-9 and TRBJ2-2; 8 positions match TRBD2. V trimming: 1 base; J trimming: 11 bases; junction bases outside the gene matches: 6. Per the germline V gene, CDR1 is SEHNR and CDR2 is FQNEAQ (reference sequence). The CDR3 is 14 amino acids. The CDR3 DNA reads as TGTGCCAGCAGCTTAGTGGGACTAGTCGCCGAGCTGTTTTTT. Its translation: CASSLVGLVAELFF. The variable domain in full, completed from reference TRBV7-9 and TRBJ2-2, reads DTGVSQNPRHKITKRGQNVTFRCDPISEHNRLYWYRQTLGQGPEFLTYFQNEAQLEKSRLLSDRFSAERPKGSFSTLEIQRTEQGDSAMYLCASSLVGLVAELFFGEGSRLTVL.

The gene calls are TRBV7-2 and TRBJ2-5; D is unclear. The V gene lost 6 bases and the J gene lost 5 bases, with 13 bases spanning the gap. CDR1 SGHTA and CDR2 FQGNSA come from the germline V gene. CDR3 length equals 13 residues. The CDR3 is CASSFGIRETQYF. The CDR3 region has the DNA TGTGCCAGCAGTTTTGGGATTCGGGAGACCCAGTACTTC.

In the case of this clone: Other DNA sequences within the sample encode an identical CDR3. The rearrangement uses TRBV28 and TRBJ2-7, with TRBD1 identical over 9 bases. J lost 2 bases, V lost 6 bases, and 2 bases had no gene match. The CDR3 loop spans 13 amino acids. Germline values: CDR1 MDHEN, CDR2 SYDVKM. The CDR3 DNA is TGTGCCAGCAGGGACAGGGGAACCTACGAGCAGTACTTC. Its protein is CASRDRGTYEQYF. Drawing the rest from reference TRBV28 and TRBJ2-7, the complete variable domain is DVKVTQSSRYLVKRTGEKVFLECVQDMDHENMFWYRQDPGLGLRLIYFSYDVKMKEKGDIPEGYSVSREKKERFSLILESASTNQTSMYLCASRDRGTYEQYFGPGTRLTVT.

This clone appeared a few times. The chain recombines TRBV9 with TRBJ2-7; TRBD2 matches at 7 bases. This CDR3 has 15 residues. Germline V CDR1 and CDR2: SGDLS, YYNGEE. The ends lost 0 bases at V and 4 bases at J; junction bases unmatched: 7. For the CDR3, the DNA is TGTGCCAGCAGCGTAGGCGGGAGAAGTACGTACGAGCAGTACTTC. It encodes CASSVGGRSTYEQYF.

This clone was detected many times. CDR3 bases: TGTGCCAGCAGCGCCACGAGGGTTGTCTACACCTTC. It codes for CASSATRVVYTF. V and J are TRBV5-5 and TRBJ1-2, with D uncertain. The V and J ends lost 4 bases and 10 bases respectively, with 14 bases between them. Germline lookup yields CDR1 SGHKS and CDR2 YYEKEE (reference sequence). The CDR3 covers 12 residues.

This rearrangement joins TRBV10-3 to TRBJ2-3; D is perhaps TRBD1 or TRBD2 (5 bases each). Per the germline V gene, CDR1 is ENHRY and CDR2 is SYGVKD. The CDR3 contains 16 residues. Trimming took 0 bases from V and 5 from J, leaving 15 bases between them. CDR3 in amino acids: CAISESLGTLGDTQYF. The CDR3 DNA sequence: TGTGCCATCAGTGAGTCTTTAGGGACGCTCGGAGATACGCAGTATTTT.

This chain uses TRBV18 with TRBJ1-1; D unclear. The CDR3 sequence is 15 residues long. The V gene's germline CDR1 is KGHSH and CDR2 LQKENI. The ends were cut back, 1 base at V and 1 base at J, with 10 bases in the middle. The chain's CDR3 is CASSPLSDGNTEAFF. The DNA for the CDR3 is TGTGCCAGCTCACCACTTTCGGACGGGAACACTGAAGCTTTCTTT.

This rearrangement joins TRBV6-1 to TRBJ2-3; 7 bases align to TRBD2. The germline CDR1 and CDR2 sequences are MNHNS and SASEGT. Germline trimming cut 5 bases from V and 0 bases from J; bases unmatched to any gene: 5. The CDR3 has 15 residues. As DNA, the CDR3 is TGTGCCAGCAGTATCAGCGGGACTAGCACAGATACGCAGTATTTT. It encodes CASSISGTSTDTQYF.

The chain links TRBV10-2 to TRBJ2-3, with D unclear. The V gene lost 8 bases and the J gene lost 0 bases, with 15 bases spanning the gap. There are 15 residues in the CDR3. The germline gives CDR1 WSHSY, CDR2 SAAADI. CDR3 in DNA: TGCGCCAGCCGGTCGAGTACTGCTAGCACAGATACGCAGTATTTT. It translates to CASRSSTASTDTQYF.

The V and J genes are TRBV28 and TRBJ2-7, with 9 bases lining up with TRBD1. Trimming removed 8 bases from V and 2 bases from J; junction bases left unmatched: 4. The CDR3 covers 13 residues. Germline CDR1 is MDHEN and CDR2 is SYDVKM. The DNA for the CDR3 is TGTGCCAGCTGGGACAGGGCCCCCTACGAGCAGTACTTC. Translation: CASWDRAPYEQYF.

This chain links TRBV27 with TRBJ2-1; D is unresolved. Germline V gene lookup returns CDR1 MNHEY and CDR2 SMNVEV (reference sequence). The ends were cut back, 8 bases at V and 6 bases at J, with 8 bases in the middle. The CDR3 is made up of 11 amino acids. The CDR3 DNA reads as TGTGCCAGCTCTGGATCCAATGAGCAGTTCTTC. It translates to CASSGSNEQFF.